A single T cell receptor beta chain is shown here with its context. These data are taken from a study of T cell changes during pregnancy in multiple sclerosis. Germline V gene data show CDR1 as SGHTA and CDR2 as FQGNSA. The CDR3 sequence is 16 residues long. V was cut by 5 bases and J by 5 bases, with 21 bases left in between. Measured with immunoSEQ multiplex PCR; TCRdb has only the in-frame clones, and not every one. The repertoire holds roughly 43,000 clones, about 93% seen once, with more than 0.6% in the top ten. The material sequenced was CD4+ T cells from peripheral blood mononuclear cells, taken in the third trimester of pregnancy. The sequence derives from a female donor with multiple sclerosis, enrolled in a pregnancy study. The V gene is TRBV7-2, the J gene TRBJ2-5; a possible D gene is TRBD2 (5 bases). CDR3: CASSQKRTSLGETQYF. DNA for the CDR3: TGTGCCAGCAGCCAGAAACGGACTTCCTTAGGGGAGACCCAGTACTTC.